What follows are 25 T cell receptor beta chains derived from one specimen sequenced in a study of shared clonotypes between healthy human individuals. Data came from immunoSEQ multiplex PCR; TCRdb stores just in-frame clones and leaves some out. The sample has more than 1.2 million clones; approximately 98.5% are singletons. The material sequenced was naive CD4+ T cells sorted from blood. Indicated subset: CD45RA+ positively selected. The receptor set was obtained from a man aged 25-40 years in good health.

This clone is a singleton in its sample. This chain links TRBV7-9 with TRBJ2-3; 7 positions agree with TRBD2. This CDR3 spans 15 amino acids. CDR1 is SEHNR, CDR2 FQNEAQ, per germline (reference sequence). Germline trimming cut 1 base from V and 6 bases from J; bases unmatched to any gene: 7. The CDR3 sequence: CASSLGGGPRDTQYF. The CDR3 DNA reads TGTGCCAGCAGCTTAGGGGGAGGGCCTCGGGATACGCAGTATTTT.

This clone is a singleton in its sample. V gene TRBV7-9 combines with J gene TRBJ2-1; D ambiguous. This CDR3 is 13 amino acids long. Trimming pared 5 bases from V and 0 bases from J, leaving 5 bases between. Germline assignment: CDR1 SEHNR and CDR2 FQNEAQ (reference sequence). The CDR3 sequence: CASSPFSYNEQFF. In nucleotides, the CDR3 is TGTGCCAGCAGCCCGTTCTCCTACAATGAGCAGTTCTTC. The entire variable domain, with the rest obtained from reference TRBV7-9 and TRBJ2-1, is as follows: DTGVSQNPRHKITKRGQNVTFRCDPISEHNRLYWYRQTLGQGPEFLTYFQNEAQLEKSRLLSDRFSAERPKGSFSTLEIQRTEQGDSAMYLCASSPFSYNEQFFGPGTRLTVL.

This clone has only one observation. V gene TRBV29-1 combines with J gene TRBJ2-5, with D perhaps TRBD1 (6 bases). The CDR3 consists of 12 residues. The V gene's germline CDR1 is SQVTM and CDR2 ANQGSEA. V lost 6 bases and J 5 bases, leaving 13 bases between the germline ends. The CDR3 sequence is CSVTTGWETQYF. The CDR3 DNA sequence: TGCAGCGTGACAACAGGGTGGGAGACCCAGTACTTC.

V is TRBV11-2 and J is TRBJ1-1; TRBD1 aligns across 11 bases. This CDR3 region has 14 residues. The J segment lost 4 bases and the V segment lost 4 bases, leaving 2 bases of the junction unmatched. Germline V CDR1 and CDR2: SGHAT, FQNNGV. CDR3 sequence reads: CASSSGTGGTEAFF. The CDR3 DNA sequence: TGTGCCAGCAGCTCCGGGACAGGGGGCACTGAAGCTTTCTTT.

The chain couples TRBV5-1 to TRBJ2-1, with 11 bases identical to TRBD2. Germline CDR1 reads SGHRS; CDR2 reads YFSETQ. This CDR3 is 16 amino acids long. V gave up 7 bases and J gave up 2 bases; unmatched junction bases: 8. CDR3 coding DNA: TGCGCCAGCTGCCGTAGCGGGAGGGGAACCTACAATGAGCAGTTCTTC. This translates into CASCRSGRGTYNEQFF.

The chain couples TRBV25-1 to TRBJ2-1, with D perhaps matching TRBD1 (6 bases). The germline V and J ends were trimmed by 0 bases and 8 bases, with 17 bases remaining between them. Germline V gene data show CDR1 as MGHDK and CDR2 as SYGVNS. The CDR3 covers 16 residues. The CDR3 DNA reads as TGTGCCAGCAGTGAATACAAAGGGGCAGGGGTCGATGAGCAGTTCTTC. Protein product: CASSEYKGAGVDEQFF.

Here the CDR3 reads CASSLERTGFNEQFF. The CDR3 DNA reads as TGTGCCAGCAGCTTGGAAAGGACAGGTTTCAATGAGCAGTTCTTC. This chain links TRBV5-4 with TRBJ2-1; 7 bases map to TRBD1. The germline V gene encodes CDR1 SGHNT and CDR2 YYREEE (reference sequence). With V trimmed by 0 bases and J by 6 bases, 6 bases remained unmatched. The CDR3 spans 15 residues.

This clone was seen just once. J is TRBJ1-1 and V is TRBV29-1; 8 bases fit TRBD1. The J segment lost 8 bases and the V segment lost 6 bases, leaving 5 bases of the junction unmatched. This CDR3 has 11 residues. The germline gives CDR1 SQVTM, CDR2 ANQGSEA. As DNA, the CDR3 is TGCAGCGTCGCAGGGGGCGTAGAAGCTTTCTTT. Translated: CSVAGGVEAFF. Looking up the rest from reference TRBV29-1 and TRBJ1-1 gives the full variable domain: SAVISQKPSRDICQRGTSLTIQCQVDSQVTMMFWYRQQPGQSLTLIATANQGSEATYESGFVIDKFPISRPNLTFSTLTVSNMSPEDSSIYLCSVAGGVEAFFGQGTRLTVV.

V gene TRBV11-2 combines with J gene TRBJ1-4; D is undetermined. V lost 2 bases and J 0 bases, leaving 7 bases between the germline ends. This CDR3 is built from 15 residues. Germline CDR1 is SGHAT and CDR2 is FQNNGV. The CDR3, as DNA: TGTGCCAGCAGCTTAATCGGGGCAACTAATGAAAAACTGTTTTTT. It encodes CASSLIGATNEKLFF. Complete variable domain (other parts from reference TRBV11-2 and TRBJ1-4): EAGVAQSPRYKIIEKRQSVAFWCNPISGHATLYWYQQILGQGPKLLIQFQNNGVVDDSQLPKDRFSAERLKGVDSTLKIQPAKLEDSAVYLCASSLIGATNEKLFFGSGTQLSVL.

This clone has a single count. This chain links TRBV27 with TRBJ2-7; TRBD2 matches at 11 bases. This CDR3 is 15 amino acids long. The trim removed 8 bases at V and 6 bases at J, leaving 12 bases unmatched. CDR1 and CDR2 (germline): MNHEY, SMNVEV (reference sequence). In DNA form, the CDR3 reads TGTGCCAGCGCATTACTAGCGGGAGTTCGAAGCGAGCAGTACTTC. It is translated as CASALLAGVRSEQYF.

The rearrangement links TRBV7-2 to TRBJ2-1; 8 bases align to TRBD2. This CDR3 has 15 residues. The J segment lost 7 bases and the V segment lost 3 bases, leaving 8 bases of the junction unmatched. Germline CDR1 is SGHTA and CDR2 is FQGNSA. The CDR3: CASSLQREYRNEQFF. CDR3 bases: TGTGCCAGCAGCTTGCAGCGGGAGTATCGGAATGAGCAGTTCTTC.

V is TRBV9 and J is TRBJ1-2, with D hard to call. The CDR3 sequence is 14 residues long. Trimming removed 4 bases at V and 1 base at J, with 11 bases between. Per germline, CDR1 SGDLS and CDR2 YYNGEE. For the CDR3, the DNA is TGTGCCAGCAGCCCCTCCACAGTTAACTATGGCTACACCTTC. This sequence encodes CASSPSTVNYGYTF.

DNA of the CDR3: TGTGCCAGCAGTTATCCCCATGCAGGGGGGACCCAGTACTTC. Translated: CASSYPHAGGTQYF. V is TRBV6-5 and J is TRBJ2-5; 7 positions match TRBD1. The V gene's germline CDR1 is MNHEY and CDR2 SVGAGI. This CDR3 comprises 14 residues. With V trimmed by 3 bases and J by 7 bases, 8 bases remained unmatched.

As regards this clone: The same CDR3 arises from other DNA sequences in this sample as well. The rearrangement links TRBV7-3 to TRBJ2-3; D gene uncertain. This CDR3 comprises 13 residues. Germline V gives CDR1 SGHTA, CDR2 FQGTGA. V gave up 2 bases and J gave up 3 bases, with 6 bases separating them. The CDR3 sequence is CASSLGSTDTQYF. CDR3 nucleotide sequence: TGTGCCAGCAGCTTAGGTTCGACAGATACGCAGTATTTT. The full variable domain, completed using reference TRBV7-3 and TRBJ2-3, is GAGVSQTPSNKVTEKGKYVELRCDPISGHTALYWYRQSLGQGPEFLIYFQGTGAADDSGLPNDRFFAVRPEGSVSTLKIQRTERGDSAVYLCASSLGSTDTQYFGPGTRLTVL.

This chain uses TRBV10-3 with TRBJ2-2, with D possibly being TRBD1 (5 bases). CDR1 is ENHRY, CDR2 SYGVKD, per germline. Trimming took 0 bases from V and 3 from J, leaving 8 bases between them. The CDR3 sequence is 15 residues long. CDR3 in DNA: TGTGCCATCAGTGAGTCAGGGGCCGACACCGGGGAGCTGTTTTTT. It translates to CAISESGADTGELFF.

With respect to this clone: Other DNA variants within this sample encode the same CDR3. The chain is built from TRBV6-6 and TRBJ2-5, with unresolved D. The length of the CDR3 is 12 residues. Germline values: CDR1 MNHNY, CDR2 SVGAGI (reference sequence). The V end lost 0 bases, the J end lost 2 bases, and 1 base lay between the germline ends. Written as DNA, the CDR3 is TGTGCCAGCAGTTACTCTCAAGAGACCCAGTACTTC. Translation: CASSYSQETQYF.

The V gene is TRBV10-3, the J gene TRBJ2-1; possible D gene TRBD2, 6 bases. Trimming shortened V by 5 bases and J by 7 bases, and 21 bases separated the two germline ends. The CDR3 runs to 16 residues. Per germline, CDR1 ENHRY and CDR2 SYGVKD. The CDR3 spells CAISPLAERNGNEQFF. CDR3 sequence (DNA): TGTGCCATCAGTCCGTTAGCGGAAAGGAATGGGAATGAGCAGTTCTTC.

This chain links TRBV2 with TRBJ1-1; D ambiguous. The V gene's germline CDR1 is SNHLY and CDR2 FYNNEI. The CDR3 spans 11 residues. Here the CDR3 reads CATIKNTEAFF. The CDR3, as DNA: TGTGCAACAATTAAGAACACTGAAGCTTTCTTT.

The chain carries TRBV4-3 and TRBJ1-5; TRBD1 matches 11 bases. V was pared by 4 bases and J by 4 bases, with 6 bases of the junction left unmatched. Looked up from germline, CDR1 is LGHNA and CDR2 is YSLEER. The CDR3 has 16 amino acids. This chain's CDR3 is CASSPKGDRGNQPQHF. The CDR3 region has the DNA TGCGCCAGCAGCCCAAAAGGGGACAGGGGGAATCAGCCCCAGCATTTT.

The genes are TRBV7-9 and TRBJ2-3; D unclear. CDR1 and CDR2 (germline): SEHNR, FQNEAQ (reference sequence). V gave up 1 base and J gave up 3 bases, with 8 bases separating them. The CDR3 is made up of 14 amino acids. CDR3 nucleotide sequence: TGTGCCAGCAGCTTAGTCCCGGATACAGATACGCAGTATTTT. Encoded protein: CASSLVPDTDTQYF.

V gene TRBV29-1 combines with J gene TRBJ2-7; possibly TRBD2 for D (5 bases). Germline V lookup: CDR1 SQVTM, CDR2 ANQGSEA. V lost 5 bases to trimming and J lost 0 bases, with 20 bases between them. The CDR3 spans 16 residues. This chain's CDR3 is CSVTSTRRGSSYEQYF. The DNA of the CDR3 is TGCAGCGTTACGTCAACTCGAAGAGGGAGCTCCTACGAGCAGTACTTC.

The chain recombines TRBV11-2 with TRBJ2-5; possibly TRBD1 for D (6 bases). The CDR3 is 15 amino acids. The V and J ends lost 5 bases and 0 bases respectively, with 13 bases between them. Germline assignment: CDR1 SGHAT and CDR2 FQNNGV. CDR3 in amino acids: CASSPPHRDQETQYF. The CDR3 DNA is TGTGCCAGCAGCCCCCCTCACAGGGACCAAGAGACCCAGTACTTC.

CDR3 loop: CASSPRGAGVDTQYF. DNA of the CDR3: TGTGCCAGCAGTCCAAGGGGGGCTGGTGTAGATACGCAGTATTTT. This chain connects TRBV28 to TRBJ2-3, with D perhaps given as TRBD1 or TRBD2 (6 bases each). V dropped 5 bases and J dropped 5 bases, with 17 bases sitting between them. Germline V gene data show CDR1 as MDHEN and CDR2 as SYDVKM. The CDR3 has 15 residues.

V gene TRBV5-1 combines with J gene TRBJ2-7; a possible D gene is TRBD1 (6 bases). This CDR3 has 15 residues. The germline V gene encodes CDR1 SGHRS and CDR2 YFSETQ. V gave up 3 bases and J gave up 7 bases, with 20 bases separating them. The chain's CDR3 is CASSSGEGDVREQYF. The CDR3 DNA is TGCGCCAGCAGCTCTGGCGAGGGGGATGTTCGGGAGCAGTACTTC.

As DNA, the CDR3 is TGCGCCAGCAGCTTGGCCGTCCCGGATACGCAGTATTTT. Translation: CASSLAVPDTQYF. The rearrangement uses TRBV5-1 and TRBJ2-3; D is undetermined. Trimming removed 0 bases at V and 6 bases at J, with 8 bases between. The CDR3 spans 13 residues. The V gene's germline CDR1 is SGHRS and CDR2 YFSETQ. The full variable domain, its missing parts supplied by reference TRBV5-1 and TRBJ2-3, is KAGVTQTPRYLIKTRGQQVTLSCSPISGHRSVSWYQQTPGQGLQFLFEYFSETQRNKGNFPGRFSGRQFSNSRSEMNVSTLELGDSALYLCASSLAVPDTQYFGPGTRLTVL.